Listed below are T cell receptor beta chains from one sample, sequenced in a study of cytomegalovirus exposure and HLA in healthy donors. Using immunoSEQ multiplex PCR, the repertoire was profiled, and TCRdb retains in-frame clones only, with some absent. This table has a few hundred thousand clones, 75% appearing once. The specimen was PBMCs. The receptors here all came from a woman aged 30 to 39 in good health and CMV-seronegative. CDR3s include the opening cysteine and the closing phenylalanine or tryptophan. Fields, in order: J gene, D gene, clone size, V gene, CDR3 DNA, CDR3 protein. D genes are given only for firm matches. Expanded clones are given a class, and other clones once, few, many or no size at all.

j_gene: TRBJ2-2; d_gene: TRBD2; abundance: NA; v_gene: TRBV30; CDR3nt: TGTGCCTGGAGGAGAGCGGGAGTGGGAAACACCGGGGAGCTGTTTTTT; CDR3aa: CAWRRAGVGNTGELFF
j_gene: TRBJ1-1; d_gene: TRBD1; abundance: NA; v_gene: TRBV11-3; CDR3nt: TGTGCCAGCAGCTCGGGGACTCAGGGGGCTGAAGCTTTCTTT; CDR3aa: CASSSGTQGAEAFF
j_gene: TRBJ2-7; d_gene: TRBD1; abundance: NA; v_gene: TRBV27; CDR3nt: TGTGCCAGCAGTTTATACTCGACAGGGGGTGAGTACGAGCAGTACTTC; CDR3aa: CASSLYSTGGEYEQYF
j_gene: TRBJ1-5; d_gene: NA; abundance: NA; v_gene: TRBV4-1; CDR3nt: TGCGCCAGCAGCCAAGATCCCGGTGCCAATCAGCCCCAGCATTTT; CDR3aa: CASSQDPGANQPQHF
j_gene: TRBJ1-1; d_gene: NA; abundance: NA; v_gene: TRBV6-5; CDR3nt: TGTGCCAGCAGTCCCCCGGGTGGTACTGAAGCTTTCTTT; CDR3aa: CASSPPGGTEAFF
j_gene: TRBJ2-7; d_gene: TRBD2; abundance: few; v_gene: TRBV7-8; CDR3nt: TGTGCCACCCAAGCGGGAGGGCTATACGAGCAGTACTTC; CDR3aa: CATQAGGLYEQYF
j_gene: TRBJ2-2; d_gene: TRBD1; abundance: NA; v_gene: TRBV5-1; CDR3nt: TGCGCCAGCAGCTCGGACAGGTGGAGAACCGGGGAGCTGTTTTTT; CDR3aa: CASSSDRWRTGELFF
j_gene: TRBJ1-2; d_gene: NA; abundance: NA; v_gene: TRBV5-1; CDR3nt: TGCGCCAGCAGCTTGTTAGTGGACAGCTATGGCTACACCTTC; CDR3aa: CASSLLVDSYGYTF
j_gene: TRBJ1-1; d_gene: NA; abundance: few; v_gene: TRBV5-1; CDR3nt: TGCGCCAGCAGCTGGAAGGGGGACACTGAAGCTTTCTTT; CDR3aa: CASSWKGDTEAFF
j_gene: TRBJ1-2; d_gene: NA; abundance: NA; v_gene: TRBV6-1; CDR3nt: TGTGCCAGCAGTAAGACAGGTGCTTATGGCTACACCTTC; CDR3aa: CASSKTGAYGYTF
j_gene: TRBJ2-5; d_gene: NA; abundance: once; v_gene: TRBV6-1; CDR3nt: TGTGCCAGCAGAAACACGGAGGAGACCCAGTACTTC; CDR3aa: CASRNTEETQYF
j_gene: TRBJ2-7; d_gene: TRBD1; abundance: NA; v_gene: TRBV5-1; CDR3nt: TGCGCCAGCAGCTTAGGACAGGGCCCAAGGTACGAGCAGTACTTC; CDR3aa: CASSLGQGPRYEQYF
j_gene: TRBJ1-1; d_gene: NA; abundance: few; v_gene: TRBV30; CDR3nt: TGTGCCTGGAGTGCCGGGACACCGAACACTGAAGCTTTCTTT; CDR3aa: CAWSAGTPNTEAFF
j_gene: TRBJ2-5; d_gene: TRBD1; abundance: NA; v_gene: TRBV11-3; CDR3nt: TGTGCCAGCAGGCCCGGGACAGGGGGGGGAGAGACCCAGTACTTC; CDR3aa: CASRPGTGGGETQYF
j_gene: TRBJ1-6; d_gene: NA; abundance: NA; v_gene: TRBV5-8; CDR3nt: TGTGCCAGCAGACCATACGCCGTCGGGGTGCCACCCCTCCACTTT; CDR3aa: CASRPYAVGVPPLHF
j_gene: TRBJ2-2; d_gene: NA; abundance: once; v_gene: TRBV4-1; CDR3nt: TGCGCCAGCAGCCACGGACTTTTAGTAAACACCGGGGAGCTGTTTTTT; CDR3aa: CASSHGLLVNTGELFF
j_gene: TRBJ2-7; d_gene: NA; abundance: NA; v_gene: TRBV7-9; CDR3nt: TGTGCCAGCAGCTCATCCACAGGTCTCACCTACGAGCAGTACTTC; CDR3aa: CASSSSTGLTYEQYF
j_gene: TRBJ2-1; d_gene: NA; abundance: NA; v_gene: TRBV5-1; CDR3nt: TGCGCCAGCAGCTTGGCCGGGAGTTCCCTTACCTACAATGAGCAGTTCTTC; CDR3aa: CASSLAGSSLTYNEQFF
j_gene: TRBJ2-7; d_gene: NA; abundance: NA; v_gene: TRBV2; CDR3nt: TGTGCCAGCAGTGGACAGTTGGTCTACGAGCAGTACTTC; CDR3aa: CASSGQLVYEQYF
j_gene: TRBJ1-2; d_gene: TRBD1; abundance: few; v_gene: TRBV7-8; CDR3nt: TGTGCCAGCAGCCCGGGACAGTTGGCTAACTATGGCTACACCTTC; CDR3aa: CASSPGQLANYGYTF
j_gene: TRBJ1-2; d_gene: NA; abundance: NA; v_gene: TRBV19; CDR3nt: TGTGCCAGTTCTACAGGGTATGGCTACACCTTC; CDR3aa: CASSTGYGYTF
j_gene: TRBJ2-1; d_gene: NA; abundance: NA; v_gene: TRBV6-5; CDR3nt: TGTGCCAGCAGTGAAGCGGCGGCGCGGGAGCAGTTCTTC; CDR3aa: CASSEAAAREQFF
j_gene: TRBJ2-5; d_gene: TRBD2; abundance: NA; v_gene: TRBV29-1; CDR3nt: TGCAGCGTTGATACTAGCGGGGTCCAAGAGACCCAGTACTTC; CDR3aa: CSVDTSGVQETQYF
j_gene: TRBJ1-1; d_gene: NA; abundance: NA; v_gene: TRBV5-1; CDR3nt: TGCGCCAGCAGCTTGGACACGAACACTGAAGCTTTCTTT; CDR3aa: CASSLDTNTEAFF
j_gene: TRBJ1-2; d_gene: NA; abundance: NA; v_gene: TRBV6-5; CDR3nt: TGTGCCAGCAGTTTAACACGGGAGAATACTAACTATGGCTACACCTTC; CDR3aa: CASSLTRENTNYGYTF
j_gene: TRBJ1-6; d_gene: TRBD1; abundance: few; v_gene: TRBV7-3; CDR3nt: TGTGCCAGCAGCCGACAGGGGGGAAATTCACCCCTCCACTTT; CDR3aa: CASSRQGGNSPLHF
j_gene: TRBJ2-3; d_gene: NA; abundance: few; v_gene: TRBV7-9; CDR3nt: TGTGCCAGCAGCTTAGTCTCAGATACGCAGTATTTT; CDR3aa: CASSLVSDTQYF
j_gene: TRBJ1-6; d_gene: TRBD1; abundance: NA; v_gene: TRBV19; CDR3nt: TGTGCCAGTAGTGTAGGACAGGGGGCGATTAATAATTCACCCCTCCACTTT; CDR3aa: CASSVGQGAINNSPLHF
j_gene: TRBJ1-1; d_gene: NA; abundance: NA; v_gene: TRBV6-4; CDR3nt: TGTGCCAGCAGTGAAGTGATAGTGAACACTGAAGCTTTCTTT; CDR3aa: CASSEVIVNTEAFF
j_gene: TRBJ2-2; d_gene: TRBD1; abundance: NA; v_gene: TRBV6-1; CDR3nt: TGTGCCAGCAGTCGGGACAGGGACACCGGGGAGCTGTTTTTT; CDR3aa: CASSRDRDTGELFF
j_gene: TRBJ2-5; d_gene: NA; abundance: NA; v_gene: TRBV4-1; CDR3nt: TGCGCCAGCAGCCCGCCGGGGGGCGAGGGGTACCAAGAGACCCAGTACTTC; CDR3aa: CASSPPGGEGYQETQYF
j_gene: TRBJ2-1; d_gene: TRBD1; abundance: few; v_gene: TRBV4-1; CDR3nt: TGCGCCAGCAGCCAGACAGGGGGGGACTACAATGAGCAGTTCTTC; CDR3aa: CASSQTGGDYNEQFF
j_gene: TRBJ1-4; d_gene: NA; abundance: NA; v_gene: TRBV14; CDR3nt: TGTGCCAGCAGCCAAGATCTGCCGGGAACTAATGAAAAACTGTTTTTT; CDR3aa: CASSQDLPGTNEKLFF
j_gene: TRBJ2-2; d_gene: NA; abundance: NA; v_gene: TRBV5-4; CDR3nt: TGTGCCAGCAGCCCCGAGGCAGCTTTCGGGGAGCTGTTTTTT; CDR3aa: CASSPEAAFGELFF
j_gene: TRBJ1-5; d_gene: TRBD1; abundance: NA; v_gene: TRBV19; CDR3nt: TGTGCCAGTAGTACAGGACAGGGGGCAACAAGCAATCAGCCCCAGCATTTT; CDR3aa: CASSTGQGATSNQPQHF
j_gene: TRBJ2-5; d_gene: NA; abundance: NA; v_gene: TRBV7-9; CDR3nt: TGTGCCAGCAGCTTATTGAGAGGGGCGGGGGAGACCCAGTACTTC; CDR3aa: CASSLLRGAGETQYF
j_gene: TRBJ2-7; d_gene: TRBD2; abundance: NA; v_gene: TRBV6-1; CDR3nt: TGTGCCAGCAGCAGGGGGACTAGCGGGATTGGGGAGCAGTACTTC; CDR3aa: CASSRGTSGIGEQYF
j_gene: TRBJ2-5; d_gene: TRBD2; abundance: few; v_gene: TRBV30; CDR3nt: TGTGCCTGGAACCCTGGGGGGGTCGAGACCCAGTACTTC; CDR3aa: CAWNPGGVETQYF
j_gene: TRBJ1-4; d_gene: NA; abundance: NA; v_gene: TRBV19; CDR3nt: TGTGCCAGTAGCGAGGGCGGTGCAACTAATGAAAAACTGTTTTTT; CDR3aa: CASSEGGATNEKLFF
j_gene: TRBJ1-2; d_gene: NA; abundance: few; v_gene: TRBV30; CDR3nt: TGTGCCTGGAGTATAGTACAGGGTGTTGTAGGTGGCTACAACTTC; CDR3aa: CAWSIVQGVVGGYNF
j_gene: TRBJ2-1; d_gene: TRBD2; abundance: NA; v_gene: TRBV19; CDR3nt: TGTGCCAGTAGTACGGGAGTTCAAGCGGGGGGGCAGGGTGAGCAGTTCTTC; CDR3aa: CASSTGVQAGGQGEQFF
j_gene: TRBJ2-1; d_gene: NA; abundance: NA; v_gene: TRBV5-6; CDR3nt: TGTGCCAGCAGCTTTCCCCCAGGTAATGAGCAGTTCTTC; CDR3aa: CASSFPPGNEQFF
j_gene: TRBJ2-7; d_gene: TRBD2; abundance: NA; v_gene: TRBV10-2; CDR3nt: TGCGCCAGCAGTGATTCTAGCGGGAGCTCCTACGAGCAGTACTTC; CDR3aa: CASSDSSGSSYEQYF
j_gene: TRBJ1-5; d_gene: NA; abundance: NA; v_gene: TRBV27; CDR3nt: TGTGCCAGCAGTTGGTCAGGGTATAGCAATCAGCCCCAGCATTTT; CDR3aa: CASSWSGYSNQPQHF
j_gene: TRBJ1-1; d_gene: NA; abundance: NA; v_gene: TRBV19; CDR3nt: TGTGCCAGTAGTATAGGCAGCGGAGCTTTCTTT; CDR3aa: CASSIGSGAFF